These 19 T cell receptor beta chains were all obtained from the same sample, sequenced in a study of T cells in Graves' hyperthyroidism and ophthalmopathy (dated by TCRdb to the late 2010s). Libraries were made using multiplex PCR. The instrument given in TCRdb is Illumina HiSeq 2000. TCR beta CDR3 regions were amplified from RNA transcripts. For the first round of RT-PCR on the TCR CDR3, the HTBI primer set was used together with the Qiagen OneStep RT-PCR kit. Using fastp trimming at Q25 and MiXCR clonotype assembly, TCRdb reanalyzed the public sequencing data and kept in-frame beta chains. For every CDR3 protein sequence, its rows merge into one entry that carries the most common genes and DNA. The sample yields about 640,000 distinct CDR3 sequences; under 25% were counted once. Together, the top ten hold under 35% of the sample. Material for sequencing was blood. These receptors were collected from a man under 40 with Graves' ophthalmopathy.

This clonotype was seen ten or more times. The V gene is TRBV11-1, the J gene TRBJ2-5, with TRBD2 matching over 12 bases. Germline V CDR1 and CDR2: SGHAT, FQDESV (reference sequence). The V gene end was trimmed by 4 bases and the J gene end by 5 bases; junction bases not matched to a gene: 11. The length of the CDR3 is 17 residues. The CDR3 region is CASSSGLLAGGPETQYF. The CDR3 DNA reads TGTGCCAGCAGCTCCGGTCTGCTAGCGGGAGGGCCTGAGACCCAGTACTTC.

The V call is TRBV7-3, the J call TRBJ2-1, with TRBD2 matching 7 bases. Germline loops: CDR1 SGHTA, CDR2 FQGTGA. The CDR3 totals 17 residues. V was pared by 2 bases and J by 5 bases, with 12 bases of the junction left unmatched. The CDR3 sequence: CASSLVPRASGNNEQFF. In nucleotides, the CDR3 is TGTGCCAGCAGCTTAGTGCCTCGGGCTAGCGGAAACAATGAGCAGTTCTTC.

The V and J genes are TRBV3-1 and TRBJ2-7; possibly TRBD2 for D (5 bases). The CDR3 is 20 amino acids. CDR1 and CDR2 from the germline V gene are LGHDT and YNNKEL (reference sequence). Trimming took 3 bases from V and 0 from J, leaving 27 bases between them. This CDR3 reads CASSQCNEPRYSASSYEQYF. In DNA, the CDR3 is TGTGCCAGCAGCCAGTGCAATGAACCAAGATATAGCGCGAGCTCCTACGAGCAGTACTTC.

This CDR3 is CASSDGTGGGNEQFF. CDR3 nucleotides: TGCGCCAGCAGCGATGGGACAGGGGGAGGCAATGAGCAGTTCTTC. The rearrangement joins TRBV5-1 to TRBJ2-1, with 11 bases aligning to TRBD1. CDR3 size: 15 residues. CDR1 is SGHRS and CDR2 is YFSETQ in the germline V gene. J gave up 6 bases and V 4 bases, and 6 bases lay outside the gene matches.

This clonotype was found a few times. This sequence joins TRBV4-1 and TRBJ2-1; 7 bases align to TRBD2. In germline, CDR1 is MGHRA, CDR2 YSYEKL. Trimming removed 0 bases from V and 2 bases from J; junction bases left unmatched: 4. The CDR3 sequence is 16 residues long. The CDR3 bases are TGCGCCAGCAGCCAAGAGGCCAGCGGGACCTACAATGAGCAGTTCTTC. This sequence encodes CASSQEASGTYNEQFF.

J is TRBJ1-2 and V is TRBV5-6, with D perhaps TRBD1 (6 bases). V was clipped by 0 bases and J by 9 bases, with 12 bases between them. The CDR3 is 13 residues long. Germline assignment: CDR1 SGHDT and CDR2 YYEEEE. The CDR3 DNA reads as TGTGCCAGCAGCTTGGATGCAGGGGAACGCTACACCTTC. Translation gives CASSLDAGERYTF.

This sequence joins TRBV10-2 and TRBJ1-6; the D is unclear. The germline V gene has CDR1 WSHSY and CDR2 SAAADI. The ends were cut back, 7 bases at V and 7 bases at J, with 8 bases in the middle. This CDR3 comprises 12 residues. CDR3 DNA: TGCGCCAGCATGATCTGGAATTCACCCCTCCACTTT. Residues: CASMIWNSPLHF.

This clonotype was seen many times. This chain joins TRBV5-1 and TRBJ1-2, with D perhaps matching TRBD1 (5 bases). The germline V gene has CDR1 SGHRS and CDR2 YFSETQ. The CDR3 extends over 16 amino acids. Between the trimmed V and J ends, which lost 1 base and 3 bases, there was a span of 16 bases. CDR3 residues: CASSLYGLGGDYGYTF. In DNA, the CDR3 is TGCGCCAGCAGCTTGTACGGTCTCGGGGGAGACTATGGCTACACCTTC.

The chain carries TRBV7-6 and TRBJ2-1; 12 bases fit TRBD2. The germline V gene has CDR1 SGHVS and CDR2 FNYEAQ. The CDR3 loop spans 17 amino acids. After removal of 3 bases from V and 4 bases from J, the junction contained 7 bases not matched to a gene. The CDR3 spells CASSLTTSGSGYNEQFF. The DNA for the CDR3 is TGTGCCAGCAGCTTGACGACTAGCGGGAGTGGTTACAATGAGCAGTTCTTC.

The genes are TRBV13 and TRBJ2-1; 7 nucleotides align to TRBD1. V was pared by 5 bases and J by 2 bases, with 18 bases of the junction left unmatched. In germline, CDR1 is PRHDT, CDR2 FYEKMQ (reference sequence). CDR3 length: 19 residues. CDR3 amino acids: CASSPASRGQGVTYNEQFF. In nucleotides, the CDR3 is TGTGCCAGCAGCCCTGCTTCTCGTGGTCAGGGGGTCACCTACAATGAGCAGTTCTTC.

The CDR3 region has the DNA TGTGCCATGGCAGACAGCCCCTACGAGCAGTACTTC. This translates into CAMADSPYEQYF. The chain recombines TRBV10-3 with TRBJ2-7, with D perhaps TRBD1 (5 bases). This CDR3 contains 12 residues. Germline V gene data show CDR1 as ENHRY and CDR2 as SYGVKD. Trimming left V 9 bases short and J 2 bases short, with 11 bases between.

The V call is TRBV6-1, the J call TRBJ2-2, with 13 bases lining up with TRBD2. The V gene's germline CDR1 is MNHNS and CDR2 SASEGT. This CDR3 is 21 amino acids long. V lost 6 bases to trimming and J lost 0 bases; unmatched junction nucleotides: 16. CDR3: CASRFVLGGLAGVPNTGELFF. CDR3 nucleotide sequence: TGTGCCAGCAGGTTCGTGCTTGGAGGACTAGCGGGAGTACCGAACACCGGGGAGCTGTTTTTT.

In this sample, this clonotype turned up many times. The V call is TRBV10-3, the J call TRBJ2-7, with D perhaps matching TRBD2 (6 bases). This CDR3 region has 12 residues. Germline values: CDR1 ENHRY, CDR2 SYGVKD. Trimming pared 10 bases from V and 2 bases from J, leaving 12 bases between. CDR3 bases: TGTGCCAGCACCGGGACTCCCTACGAGCAGTACTTC. This gives the protein CASTGTPYEQYF.

This clonotype was recorded many times. This sequence joins TRBV5-1 and TRBJ2-1; TRBD2 is a possible D gene (7 bases). This CDR3 is 13 amino acids long. Looked up from germline, CDR1 is SGHRS and CDR2 is YFSETQ. V was clipped by 3 bases and J by 9 bases, with 13 bases between them. DNA for the CDR3: TGCGCCAGCAGCTCAACTAGGGGGGGTGAGCAGTTCTTC. Its translation: CASSSTRGGEQFF.

This clonotype has more than one count but fewer than ten. CDR3 DNA: TGTGCCAGCAGCCAAGCTAATACAGGGGGCACGCAGTATTTT. Translating gives CASSQANTGGTQYF. J is TRBJ2-3 and V is TRBV14; TRBD1 agrees at 9 bases. Trimming took 1 base from V and 9 from J; bases not matched to a gene: 5. Germline loops: CDR1 SGHDN, CDR2 FVKESK. The CDR3 runs to 14 residues.

This clonotype was recorded many times. The chain uses TRBV12-3 or TRBV12-4 and TRBJ2-7; D gene ambiguous. The CDR3 consists of 13 residues. Trimming pared 5 bases from V and 4 bases from J, leaving 12 bases between. The CDR3 is CASSTSPGYEQYF. The CDR3 nucleotides are TGTGCCAGCAGTACCTCCCCGGGTTACGAGCAGTACTTC.

This clonotype appeared many times. This chain connects TRBV20-1 to TRBJ2-3; D is uncertain. The CDR3 extends over 12 amino acids. V lost 5 bases to trimming and J lost 0 bases, with 6 bases between them. Germline V gene sequence: CDR1 DFQATT, CDR2 SNEGSKA (reference sequence). CDR3 DNA sequence: TGCAGTGCTGACACTAGCACAGATACGCAGTATTTT. Its protein is CSADTSTDTQYF.

This clonotype has only a few counts. The V gene is TRBV3-2, the J gene TRBJ2-5; the table's D call, TRBD2, was not checked against the DNA. TRBV3-2 is flagged as a pseudogene. The length of the CDR3 is 16 residues. CDR3 sequence reads: CASSQVKAGQGETQYF. The CDR3 nucleotides read TGTGCCAGCAGCCAAGTGAAAGCGGGCCAAGGGGAGACCCAGTACTTC.

V usage is TRBV28 and J usage is TRBJ2-1, with TRBD1 matching over 9 bases. Germline CDR1 is MDHEN and CDR2 is SYDVKM. V shed 6 bases and J 5 bases; nucleotides not matched to a gene: 8. The CDR3 extends over 15 amino acids. This chain's CDR3 is CASSPTGGRNNEQFF. CDR3 DNA sequence: TGTGCCAGCAGCCCCACAGGGGGCAGGAACAATGAGCAGTTCTTC.